The rows below give T cell receptor beta chains drawn from one sample of a study of post-analysis software for immune sequencing data. From the PCR reads, TCRdb called clonotypes with MiXCR, one entry per CDR3 protein. The sample holds approximately 770,000 distinct CDR3 sequences; roughly 50% are singletons and the top ten take 4.9%. Specimen: blood. These receptors originate from a girl aged 5 to 17 with multiple sclerosis. CDR3s include the opening cysteine and the closing phenylalanine or tryptophan. A D gene is named only where the DNA matches it firmly. Size is omitted from some rows. Given values are once, few, many or a class for expanded clones.

>TRBV12-3/TRBV12-4|.|.|TRBJ1-2
CASSYRDGGLNYGYTF
TGTGCCAGCAGCTACCGGGACGGGGGATTAAACTATGGCTACACCTTC
>TRBV14|.|.|TRBJ2-1
CASSQVIGNEQFF
TGTGCCAGCAGCCAAGTGATTGGCAATGAGCAGTTCTTC
>TRBV20-1|TRBD2|.|TRBJ2-7
CSARAIAGTSGFREQYF
TGCAGTGCTAGGGCTATTGCCGGGACTAGCGGGTTTAGAGAGCAGTACTTC
>TRBV4-1|.|.|TRBJ1-5
CASSQDPEGDQPQHF
TGCGCCAGCAGCCAAGACCCTGAGGGTGATCAGCCCCAGCATTTT
>TRBV2|.|.|TRBJ2-7
CASDRPAFRDEQYF
TGTGCCAGCGACAGGCCGGCGTTTCGGGACGAGCAGTACTTC
>TRBV27|.|.|TRBJ2-7
CASSPNVGGIYEQYF
TGTGCCAGCAGTCCGAACGTCGGGGGTATCTACGAGCAGTACTTC
>TRBV20-1|.|few|TRBJ2-2
CSATPGAITGELFF
TGCAGTGCGACACCGGGAGCCATCACCGGGGAGCTGTTTTTT
>TRBV7-6|TRBD1|few|TRBJ2-7
CASSRLGQGSYEQYF
TGTGCCAGCAGCCGCCTCGGACAGGGATCCTACGAGCAGTACTTC
>TRBV7-2|.|few|TRBJ2-5
CASSLGYPGETQYF
TGTGCCAGCAGCTTAGGGTACCCCGGAGAGACCCAGTACTTC
>TRBV10-2|.|.|TRBJ1-5
CASTRGEGSGPQHF
TGCGCCAGCACCCGGGGGGAAGGGTCCGGGCCCCAGCATTTT
>TRBV7-2|TRBD1|.|TRBJ2-1
CASSSWGQGASSEQFF
TGTGCCAGCAGCTCTTGGGGACAGGGGGCGTCCAGTGAGCAGTTCTTC
>TRBV6-1|.|.|TRBJ2-1
CAAPGGAGINNEQFF
TGTGCCGCTCCTGGGGGGGCAGGGATCAACAATGAGCAGTTCTTC
>TRBV29-1|.|.|TRBJ1-2
CSVEVNGGYGYTF
TGCAGCGTTGAAGTCAACGGGGGTTATGGCTACACCTTC
>TRBV7-9|TRBD1|.|TRBJ2-1
CASSPLGTGQSAQFF
TGTGCCAGCAGCCCCCTGGGGACAGGTCAGAGTGCGCAGTTCTTC
>TRBV29-1|.|few|TRBJ2-7
CSVEDTSGTQTYEQYF
TGCAGCGTTGAAGATACCTCCGGGACACAGACCTACGAGCAGTACTTC
>TRBV2|.|.|TRBJ1-2
CASRYRRDGGDNSYGYTF
TGTGCCAGCAGGTACCGGCGGGACGGAGGAGATAATTCCTATGGCTACACCTTC
>TRBV13|TRBD1|.|TRBJ1-2
CASSLGQGAHGYTF
TGTGCCAGCAGCTTAGGGCAGGGGGCGCATGGCTACACCTTC
>TRBV10-3|TRBD2|few|TRBJ2-3
CAISDNSGKSEDTQYF
TGTGCCATCAGTGACAATAGCGGGAAGTCCGAGGATACGCAGTATTTT
>TRBV20-1|.|.|TRBJ2-3
CSAHPNRADTQYF
TGCAGTGCTCATCCGAACCGGGCAGATACGCAGTATTTT
>TRBV2|TRBD2|few|TRBJ2-1
CASSEEGLSYNEQFF
TGTGCCAGCAGTGAAGAGGGACTATCCTACAATGAGCAGTTCTTC
>TRBV7-8|TRBD1|few|TRBJ2-3
CASSPLRDRGTDTQYF
TGTGCCAGCTCCCCCCTTCGGGACAGGGGAACAGATACGCAGTATTTT
>TRBV5-6|TRBD2|.|TRBJ2-1
CASSLGGPAGGNEQFF
TGTGCCAGCAGCTTGGGGGGACCGGCGGGAGGGAATGAGCAGTTCTTC
>TRBV15|.|.|TRBJ2-1
CATSRELGNEQFF
TGTGCCACCAGCAGAGAACTAGGCAATGAGCAGTTCTTC
>TRBV18|.|few|TRBJ2-5
CASSPVAGETQYF
TGTGCCAGCTCACCAGTGGCGGGAGAGACCCAGTACTTC
>TRBV6-5|.|few|TRBJ1-6
CASSYEIMDNSPLHF
TGTGCCAGCAGTTACGAGATAATGGATAATTCACCCCTCCACTTT
>TRBV7-2|.|.|TRBJ2-3
CASSFRERTDTQYF
TGTGCCAGCAGCTTCCGGGAGAGGACAGATACGCAGTATTTT
>TRBV5-1|.|.|TRBJ1-2
CASSLVAVSYGYTF
TGCGCCAGCAGCTTGGTAGCGGTAAGCTATGGCTACACCTTC
>TRBV29-1|TRBD1|few|TRBJ1-2
CSVEGTGENGYTF
TGCAGCGTTGAGGGGACAGGGGAGAATGGCTACACCTTC
>TRBV20-1|TRBD2|.|TRBJ2-1
CSASKRLADNEQFF
TGCAGTGCATCAAAGAGACTAGCGGACAATGAGCAGTTCTTC
>TRBV5-1|TRBD2|.|TRBJ2-3
CASSWGGLAADTQYF
TGCGCCAGCAGCTGGGGTGGCCTAGCGGCAGATACGCAGTATTTT
>TRBV6-6|TRBD2|once|TRBJ2-1
CASRPGTSGRNEQFF
TGTGCCAGCAGACCCGGGACTAGCGGAAGAAATGAGCAGTTCTTC
>TRBV6-2/TRBV6-3|.|.|TRBJ1-5
CASTQNRENQPQHF
TGTGCCAGCACCCAAAACAGGGAGAATCAGCCCCAGCATTTT
>TRBV3-1|.|few|TRBJ2-3
CASSYRVAGTDTQYF
TGTGCCAGCAGCTATAGAGTCGCTGGCACAGATACGCAGTATTTT
>TRBV20-1|.|.|TRBJ2-3
CSARSPGTSLFTDTQYF
TGCAGTGCTAGATCTCCCGGGACTTCCCTCTTCACAGATACGCAGTATTTT
>TRBV7-7|TRBD1|.|TRBJ2-3
CASTQGTGVGDTQYF
TGTGCTAGCACCCAAGGAACAGGGGTGGGAGATACGCAGTATTTT
>TRBV6-2/TRBV6-3|TRBD2|.|TRBJ2-7
CASSYSGLVSEQYF
TGTGCCAGCAGTTACTCGGGACTAGTAAGCGAGCAGTACTTC
>TRBV7-2|TRBD1|.|TRBJ2-7
CASSTGTGVSYEQYF
TGTGCCAGCAGCACCGGGACAGGGGTCTCCTACGAGCAGTACTTC
>TRBV12-3/TRBV12-4|.|.|TRBJ1-4
CASSSPQGRLFF
TGTGCCAGCAGTTCCCCGCAGGGTAGACTGTTTTTT
>TRBV9|TRBD2|few|TRBJ2-3
CASSPRAGEGLFAQYF
TGTGCCAGCAGCCCCCGGGCGGGAGAAGGGCTATTTGCGCAGTATTTT
>TRBV5-1|TRBD2|.|TRBJ2-3
CASSWDYKTQYF
TGCGCCAGCAGTTGGGACTACAAGACGCAGTATTTT
>TRBV6-5|.|.|TRBJ2-5
CASSYSQVLETQYF
TGTGCCAGCAGTTACTCACAGGTCCTGGAGACCCAGTACTTC
>TRBV5-1|.|.|TRBJ2-3
CASSSVTGSDTQYF
TGCGCCAGCAGCTCCGTGACAGGCTCAGATACGCAGTATTTT